A single sample is the source of the 24 T cell receptor beta chains below, sequenced in a study of Ad26.COV2.S vaccination and SARS-CoV-2 variants (dated by TCRdb to 2020 to 2022). The time point label for this specimen denotes: individuals recovered from natural SARS-CoV-2 infection. The library was made by the immunoSEQ multiplex PCR assay. TCRdb's version of the immuneACCESS table is confined to in-frame rearrangements and falls short of the full clone set. An unresolved V gene accounts for under half of the shortfall where checked; the remainder is of unknown origin. The sample yields about 180,000 clones; roughly 85% were counted once. The biggest ten clones account for under 7.5% of the sample. Sequences were derived from peripheral blood, sampled after recovery from COVID-19. Receptors were obtained from a human donor who had recovered from COVID-19.

This chain links TRBV7-9 with TRBJ1-2; the D is unclear. CDR3 length: 14 amino acids. V lost 5 bases, J lost 2 bases, and 12 bases lay in between. From germline, CDR1 is SEHNR and CDR2 FQNEAQ (reference sequence). The CDR3 region is CASSLPGTNYGYTF. The CDR3 coding sequence is TGTGCCAGCAGCCTGCCGGGAACCAACTATGGCTACACCTTC.

J is TRBJ2-6 and V is TRBV7-2, with D perhaps TRBD2 (6 bases). The CDR3 extends over 17 amino acids. The V gene lost 5 bases and the J gene lost 1 base, with 15 bases spanning the gap. Germline-derived CDR1 and CDR2 are SGHTA and FQGNSA. The CDR3 here is CASSPPVGTSGANVLTF. The DNA of the CDR3 is TGTGCCAGCAGCCCCCCTGTGGGGACTTCTGGGGCCAACGTCCTGACTTTC.

This clone occurred once. The chain combines TRBV10-1 with TRBJ2-1, with TRBD1 identical over 10 bases. Germline CDR1 WNHNN, CDR2 SYGVQD (reference sequence). V shed 2 bases, J shed 8 bases, and the junction held 3 bases outside the gene matches. The CDR3 is 14 amino acids. DNA of the CDR3: TGCGCCAGCAGTGAGGGGACAGGGGAGGATGAGCAGTTCTTC. It encodes CASSEGTGEDEQFF.

This chain uses TRBV10-3 with TRBJ1-1; the match to TRBD1 covers 7 bases. Germline CDR1 and CDR2: ENHRY and SYGVKD. The CDR3 length is 16 residues. V shed 6 bases, J shed 1 base, and the junction held 11 bases outside the gene matches. The CDR3 DNA reads as TGTGCCATCAGGAGGGGAGGGGGCAGCTCGAACACTGAAGCTTTCTTT. This sequence encodes CAIRRGGGSSNTEAFF.

The V gene is TRBV28, the J gene TRBJ1-1; D gene ambiguous. CDR1 is MDHEN, CDR2 SYDVKM, per germline. Trimming removed 6 bases at V and 10 bases at J, with 15 bases between. The CDR3 runs to 12 residues. CDR3 DNA: TGTGCCAGCAGCCGGCGTCGGGAAGCAGCTTTCTTT. Protein sequence: CASSRRREAAFF.

V usage is TRBV11-3 and J usage is TRBJ2-7; D may be TRBD1 (5 bases). Between the trimmed V and J ends, which lost 5 bases and 1 base, there was a span of 12 bases. The CDR3 covers 14 residues. The germline V gene has CDR1 SGHNT and CDR2 YENEEA. Here the CDR3 reads CASSEQGKSYEQYF. The CDR3 DNA follows: TGTGCCAGCAGCGAGCAGGGAAAGTCCTACGAGCAGTACTTC. Looking up the rest from reference TRBV11-3 and TRBJ2-7 gives the full variable domain: EAGVVQSPRYKIIEKKQPVAFWCNPISGHNTLYWYLQNLGQGPELLIRYENEEAVDDSQLPKDRFSAERLKGVDSTLKIQPAELGDSAVYLCASSEQGKSYEQYFGPGTRLTVT.

The chain links TRBV3-1 (or the pseudogene TRBV3-2) to TRBJ2-3; D is undetermined. CDR1 and CDR2 from the germline V gene are LGHDT and YNNKEL (reference sequence). Between the trimmed V and J ends, which lost 0 bases and 6 bases, there was a span of 10 bases. This CDR3 is 14 amino acids long. The CDR3 coding sequence is TGTGCCAGCAGCCAAGATCTTGTGGGGGATACGCAGTATTTT. Protein sequence: CASSQDLVGDTQYF.

The chain employs TRBV5-1 and TRBJ1-1, with D hard to call. The V and J ends lost 0 bases and 5 bases respectively, with 14 bases between them. The CDR3 extends over 15 amino acids. CDR1 is SGHRS, CDR2 YFSETQ, per germline. As DNA, the CDR3 is TGCGCCAGCAGCTTGGGGACGGCCGGGAGGACTGAAGCTTTCTTT. Translating gives CASSLGTAGRTEAFF.

The CDR3 sequence: CASSPGQGEGYGYTF. The DNA for the CDR3 is TGCGCCAGCAGCCCGGGACAGGGCGAAGGGTATGGCTACACCTTC. This sequence joins TRBV5-1 and TRBJ1-2; the match to TRBD1 covers 9 bases. CDR3 length equals 15 residues. Germline CDR1 and CDR2: SGHRS and YFSETQ. The V and J ends lost 4 bases and 5 bases, in that order; junction bases with no gene match: 9.

This rearrangement joins TRBV9 to TRBJ2-5; maybe TRBD2 (6 bases). From germline, CDR1 is SGDLS and CDR2 YYNGEE. Trimming removed 4 bases at V and 0 bases at J, with 10 bases between. The length of the CDR3 is 14 residues. The CDR3 loop reads CASSPRLDQETQYF. The CDR3 DNA reads as TGTGCCAGCAGCCCAAGACTAGACCAAGAGACCCAGTACTTC. The full variable domain, completed using reference TRBV9 and TRBJ2-5, is DSGVTQTPKHLITATGQRVTLRCSPRSGDLSVYWYQQSLDQGLQFLIQYYNGEERAKGNILERFSAQQFPDLHSELNLSSLELGDSALYFCASSPRLDQETQYFGPGTRLLVL.

This chain connects TRBV7-9 to TRBJ1-4, with D perhaps TRBD1 (6 bases). This CDR3 region has 17 residues. Trimming took off 3 bases at V and 11 bases at J, with 25 bases between the two ends. The germline CDR1 and CDR2 sequences are SEHNR and FQNEAQ (reference sequence). CDR3 sequence: CASSFTGTSRVVDKLFF. The CDR3 DNA sequence: TGTGCCAGCAGCTTTACCGGGACATCCCGCGTAGTGGACAAACTGTTTTTT.

The chain has TRBV4-1 and TRBJ2-7, with D possibly called TRBD1 or TRBD2 (5 bases each). The CDR3 is 11 amino acids. Trimming left V 4 bases short and J 7 bases short, with 8 bases between. Germline-derived CDR1 and CDR2 are MGHRA and YSYEKL. CDR3 DNA: TGCGCCAGCAGCCGAGGGGAAGAGCAGTACTTC. Protein sequence: CASSRGEEQYF.

Here the CDR3 DNA reads TGTGCCAGCAGCTTACCCGGGTGGACAGATTTATCACCCCTCCACTTT. Its translation: CASSLPGWTDLSPLHF. The chain is built from TRBV7-8 and TRBJ1-6, with a weak D call TRBD1 (6 bases). From germline, CDR1 is SGHVS and CDR2 FQNEAQ. The CDR3 has 16 residues. The V gene lost 2 bases and the J gene lost 10 bases, with 18 bases spanning the gap.

The genes are TRBV29-1 and TRBJ1-1, with 7 bases aligning to TRBD1. J gave up 4 bases and V 6 bases, and 8 bases lay outside the gene matches. This CDR3 has 13 amino acids. Germline V gene lookup returns CDR1 SQVTM and CDR2 ANQGSEA. CDR3 in DNA: TGCAGCGTCAGGGGGGGGGAGAGCACTGAAGCTTTCTTT. Encoded protein: CSVRGGESTEAFF.

In its sample, this clone was seen once. At the DNA level, this CDR3 is encoded by other sequences in the same sample as well. V gene TRBV9 combines with J gene TRBJ1-2; D call uncertain. In germline, CDR1 is SGDLS, CDR2 YYNGEE. The CDR3 spans 13 residues. V was shortened by 1 base and J by 2 bases, with 6 bases between the two germline ends. The CDR3 sequence is CASSVTGNYGYTF. CDR3 bases: TGTGCCAGCAGCGTAACGGGAAACTATGGCTACACCTTC.

The CDR3 region is CASSVGGANSPLHF. CDR3 in DNA: TGTGCCAGCAGTGTCGGGGGGGCCAATTCACCCCTCCACTTT. V and J are TRBV2 and TRBJ1-6; D possibly corresponds to TRBD1 (6 bases). Germline V gives CDR1 SNHLY, CDR2 FYNNEI. The CDR3 runs 14 residues. V dropped 4 bases and J dropped 7 bases, with 11 bases sitting between them.

The chain links TRBV27 to TRBJ2-7; 9 positions match TRBD1. Germline CDR1 and CDR2: MNHEY and SMNVEV (reference sequence). This CDR3 contains 15 residues. The junction had 10 bases not matched to a gene; V was cut back by 5 bases and J by 5 bases. The CDR3 coding sequence is TGTGCCAGCAGTGAAGCCGGGACAGGGTTTAACGAGCAGTACTTC. This codes for CASSEAGTGFNEQYF.

The chain combines TRBV2 with TRBJ2-5; either TRBD1 or TRBD2 may supply D (6 bases each). Germline V gene lookup returns CDR1 SNHLY and CDR2 FYNNEI. The CDR3 is 14 residues long. The V end lost 7 bases, the J end lost 5 bases, and 17 bases lay between the germline ends. In DNA, the CDR3 is TGTGCCAGCACCTGGTTAGGGGGGAGGGAGACCCAGTACTTC. Protein: CASTWLGGRETQYF.

The chain combines TRBV5-6 with TRBJ2-5, with TRBD2 as a possible D gene (6 bases). There are 13 residues in the CDR3. CDR1 is SGHDT and CDR2 is YYEEEE in the germline V gene. Between the trimmed V and J ends, which lost 5 bases and 1 base, there was a span of 9 bases. In nucleotides, the CDR3 is TGTGCCAGCAGTCCGGGGGTCCAAGAGACCCAGTACTTC. Its translation: CASSPGVQETQYF.

This clone is a singleton in its sample. The CDR3 sequence is CASSPGRLPNQPQHF. CDR3 DNA: TGTGCCAGCTCACCCGGCAGGCTACCGAATCAGCCCCAGCATTTT. This chain connects TRBV18 to TRBJ1-5; the D is unclear. CDR1 and CDR2 from the germline V gene are KGHSH and LQKENI. V was clipped by 3 bases and J by 4 bases, with 13 bases between them. This CDR3 has 15 amino acids.

The gene calls are TRBV19 and TRBJ2-3, with 9 bases matching TRBD1. V shed 7 bases and J 5 bases; nucleotides not matched to a gene: 10. This CDR3 has 15 amino acids. Germline V gene sequence: CDR1 LNHDA, CDR2 SQIVND (reference sequence). DNA of the CDR3: TGTGCCAGTACCACAGGGGGCGGGTTCGGAGATACGCAGTATTTT. As protein: CASTTGGGFGDTQYF.

Details on this clone: This sample also contains other DNA sequences that code for the same CDR3. The genes are TRBV28 and TRBJ2-3; TRBD2 aligns across 12 bases. The CDR3 has 14 amino acids. Germline V CDR1 and CDR2: MDHEN, SYDVKM. V was clipped by 5 bases and J by 7 bases; unmatched bases: 4. The CDR3 reads CASSPSGGANTQYF. The CDR3 DNA reads TGTGCCAGCAGTCCTAGCGGGGGGGCGAATACGCAGTATTTT. The variable domain in full, completed from reference TRBV28 and TRBJ2-3, reads DVKVTQSSRYLVKRTGEKVFLECVQDMDHENMFWYRQDPGLGLRLIYFSYDVKMKEKGDIPEGYSVSREKKERFSLILESASTNQTSMYLCASSPSGGANTQYFGPGTRLTVL.

The chain employs TRBV12-1 and TRBJ1-2; TRBD1, the table's D call, was not compared with the DNA. TRBV12-1 is listed as a pseudogene. The length of the CDR3 is 9 residues. The CDR3 DNA reads TGTGCCAGCAGGGGCGGCTACACCTTC. Its protein is CASRGGYTF.

The chain combines TRBV19 with TRBJ2-2; a weak D match, TRBD2 (5 bases). Trimming left V 3 bases short and J 5 bases short, with 16 bases between. There are 16 residues in the CDR3. Germline assignment: CDR1 LNHDA and CDR2 SQIVND (reference sequence). The CDR3 bases are TGTGCCAGTAGTATTATGAGGGTAGGTAGTACCGGGGAGCTGTTTTTT. Encoded protein: CASSIMRVGSTGELFF.